A single TCR beta chain is shown here with its context. Its antigen specificity is not known. Per-base qualities were not stored, and no clone one base away is much larger. The sample comes from a study of cytomegalovirus exposure and HLA in healthy donors (dated by TCRdb to 2016 to 2017). Describing the broader study: In an earlier analysis of roughly 500 of the donors, 250 to 300 Gb of sequence data and 100 million or so unique TCR beta sequences from 150 million to 200 million T cells were reported. Roughly 300 gigabases of sequencing data and around 90 million unique TCR sequences made up an early release that covered approximately 650 HLA-typed donors. The number of donors typed differed by locus, with roughly 629-640 for A, B, C, DRB1 and DQB1, more than 500 for DQA1, 600 to 610 for DPA1, and about 450 for DPB1. In a later analysis, previously published TCR beta repertoires from 500 to 750 donors were re-analyzed and high-resolution HLA genotyping was added so that TCR occurrence patterns could be studied. The aim of the study was to test whether cataloging public T cell receptors could identify signatures of past pathogen exposure. All discovery cohort repertoires had been generated using a single sequencing platform. Genome-wide SNP genotypes for about 55% of the 666 donors were used in a later genetic analysis, which treated that subset as a discovery cohort. The genetic ancestry cluster associated with self-reported Caucasian donors included over 80% of the 300 to 450 genotyped donors. A separate validation cohort of some 130 different subjects was used in addition to the 666-subject first cohort. The study used immunosequencing to profile the T cell repertoires of some 600 subjects and linked those repertoires to cytomegalovirus serostatus. Rather than using new phenotypic data, the later analysis identified candidate immune exposures from TCR beta sequences and from how often those sequences occurred across donors. Across about 380 genotyped donors of the cohort, an average of 235,054 unique TCR beta nucleotide sequences per donor were sequenced, and 15% to 20% of those sequences were non-productive. Donor age, sex, ethnicity and CMV serostatus were compiled together with the repertoire data. To decide whether each TCR beta V gene segment behaved as functional or pseudogenic, an earlier analysis of some 540 of the donors relied on high-throughput TCR beta sequencing. To predict cytomegalovirus infection status, the study brought together high-throughput TCR immunosequencing, statistical association of individual TCRs with disease status, and machine learning. Because of strong linkage in the cohort, five DR-DQ haplotypes were treated as single units for association and clustering. Class I and class II HLA loci were covered by the typing at four-digit resolution. General conclusions and limits of the study: Approximately 18 rarely observed V segments, including chromosome 9 orphons, were excluded from the earlier analysis of approximately 500 of the donors because counts were too low. A few of the identified cytomegalovirus-associated TCR beta chains were confirmed in vitro to be specific for cytomegalovirus antigens. A cluster of highly shared sequence variants was judged likely to be a technical artifact of the sequencing pipeline. Because HLA typing was missing for some donors at each locus, association tests included only the typed subset. Assigning TCR associations to individual alleles was difficult when HLA alleles, especially DR and DQ, strongly co-occurred. In a later genetic analysis, fewer N-insertions in productive TCRs were reported among donors in an Asian-associated ancestry cluster than the 666-donor mean. Correlated functional status among segregating V segments might reflect linkage disequilibrium, but an unknown experimental factor could not be ruled out. The authors suggested that the approach could potentially be extended to other disease states and immunological phenotypes. According to a later analysis, most CMV-associated TCR beta chains appeared to be HLA-restricted, and the HLA associations seemed to be driven largely by CMV exposure. A later analysis reported that several top co-occurrence clusters appeared linked to parvovirus B19, influenza, CMV and Epstein-Barr virus. Specific HLA alleles were associated with about 17,000 TCR beta sequences at a false discovery rate of 0.05 in a later analysis. Some IMGT-functional V segments, including TRBV6-2 and TRBV6-3, could not be told apart with the 87-base-pair reads, so those segments were excluded. The presence/absence analyses assumed that sequencing depth was roughly uniform across donors, and that assumption may not be true. In an earlier analysis of approximately 590 of the donors, most TCR beta V segments appeared in productive rearrangements about 87% or about 30% of the time, broadly matching IMGT annotations. In a later analysis, TCR association rates were found to vary across HLA loci, with the most associated TCRs seen for DRB1 alleles and the fewest for HLA-C alleles. Most TCR sequences were observed very rarely across donors, whereas some public TCRs were present in many individuals. Immune exposure information for the cohort was limited to CMV serostatus. A further reported finding was that TCR beta sequences accurately predicted the HLA-A and HLA-B alleles for most subjects in the first cohort. In both the original and validation cohorts, the classifier was reported to diagnose cytomegalovirus status with high specificity and sensitivity. In a later analysis, HLA-associated TCR beta chains were found to be more clonally expanded and to have lower generation probabilities than equally common non-associated chains. The study listed 150 to 200 TCR beta chains as associated with cytomegalovirus. An association between a missense DCLRE1C variant and V-gene and J-gene trimming of TCR beta chains was found in a later genetic analysis and replicated in an independent cohort. The cohort was sequenced for TCR beta chains only, and without alpha or paired-chain data the features that could be detected were limited.

V is pruned by 5 bases and J by 2 bases, leaving 9 bases of the junction without a gene match. From the germline V gene (reference sequence), CDR1 is SEHNR and CDR2 is FQNEAQ. From its cysteine to its phenylalanine, the CDR3 spans 15 amino acids. Here the CDR3 DNA is all that survives: 45 bases in frame from base 1. The cohort consisted of fewer than 700 healthy bone marrow donors. All cohort members were sampled while nominally healthy, although unrecorded immune exposures were likely present. The donor was CMV seropositive and was included in the group of 300 or so seropositive cohort members. A peripheral blood sample was provided by each donor, and peripheral blood mononuclear cells were used for TCR beta sequencing. The Qiagen DNeasy Blood Extraction Kit was used to extract genomic DNA from the blood cell samples. The protocol used for the library was the immunoSEQ multiplex PCR assay. A mixture of 60 forward primers for TCR Vbeta segments and 13 reverse primers for TCR Jbeta segments was used in the multiplex PCR. The CDR3 region of rearranged TCR beta genes was amplified from genomic DNA by a multiplex PCR assay. Amplified TCR beta libraries were sequenced as 87-base-pair reads on the Illumina HiSeq System. As for how the authors treated the data: A later analysis counted about 82 million unique TCR beta chains across the 666 repertoires, and some 11 million of these chains were shared by at least two donors. To remove PCR and sequencing errors, raw reads were error-corrected and collapsed into unique sequences using a nearest-neighbor algorithm that merged closely related sequences. Alignment of CDR3 sequences to IMGT reference sequences was used to assign V, D and J gene segments. Each retained sequence needed at least a six-nucleotide match to both a V gene segment and a J gene segment. Rearrangements were classified as productive when the CDR3 lacked stop codons and remained in frame with V and J, and all other rearrangements were classified as non-productive. Following IMGT convention, CDR3 was defined as the stretch from the second conserved V-encoded cysteine up to the conserved J-encoded phenylalanine. Sequences without an unambiguous match to a single V gene segment were excluded from the earlier analysis of almost 600 of the donors. An earlier analysis of 500 to 700 of the donors classified V segments as functional when productive rearrangements were above 56.7% and as segregating when the standard deviation between donors was above 5%. A statistical classification framework was built to diagnose cytomegalovirus status from the catalog of TCR beta chain sequences. In a later analysis, TCR nucleotide sequences were compared against IMGT/GENE-DB human TR gene sequences so that V and J genes could be assigned. The TCRdist pipeline was used in a later analysis to assign CDR3 sequences and most-parsimonious VDJ recombination scenarios. A later analysis defined each TCR beta chain by its CDR3 amino acid sequence plus V-gene family, and excluded reads lacking a unique V-gene family. To address suspected cross-contamination and a sequencing artifact, a later analysis removed around 590 highly shared, low-generation-probability nucleotide sequences. In a later analysis, a clonal expansion index was calculated for each public chain from normalized within-repertoire ranks of inferred template counts. A later analysis computed generation probabilities with a VDJ recombination model fitted to out-of-frame rearrangements, and checked the results against IGoR. Hypergeometric tests were used in a later analysis to score TCR-TCR, TCR-HLA and TCR-CMV co-occurrence, with a repertoire-size bias correction applied to the TCR pairs. To estimate false discovery rates, a later analysis permuted the HLA or CMV assignments 20 times. In a later analysis, co-occurring TCRs were grouped with DBSCAN, and TCRdist sequence similarity was added when clustering was performed within HLA-allele-positive subsets. Repertoires with fewer than 30,000 or more than 120,000 public chains, plus five repertoires with anomalous nucleotide sharing, were excluded from co-occurrence clustering. TCRdb holds this immuneACCESS table with in-frame rearrangements only. Some clones are missing; in checked studies, unresolved V genes explain under half, and the rest has no known cause. For V, J and clone size, that table is used; D and trimming come from the DNA. The sample table lists 200,000 or so clones, roughly 74% of them with a count of one. The ten largest clones add up to 5% to 6% of the sample.

The receptor was isolated from a young woman in good health and CMV-seropositive. The sequenced material came from PBMCs. The sequence is built from TRBV7-9 and TRBJ2-7, with 7 middle bases fitting TRBD1. The sequenced DNA is TGTGCCAGCAGCCCCGGAACAGGGGTTCCCTACGAGCAGTACTTC. It codes for CASSPGTGVPYEQYF.